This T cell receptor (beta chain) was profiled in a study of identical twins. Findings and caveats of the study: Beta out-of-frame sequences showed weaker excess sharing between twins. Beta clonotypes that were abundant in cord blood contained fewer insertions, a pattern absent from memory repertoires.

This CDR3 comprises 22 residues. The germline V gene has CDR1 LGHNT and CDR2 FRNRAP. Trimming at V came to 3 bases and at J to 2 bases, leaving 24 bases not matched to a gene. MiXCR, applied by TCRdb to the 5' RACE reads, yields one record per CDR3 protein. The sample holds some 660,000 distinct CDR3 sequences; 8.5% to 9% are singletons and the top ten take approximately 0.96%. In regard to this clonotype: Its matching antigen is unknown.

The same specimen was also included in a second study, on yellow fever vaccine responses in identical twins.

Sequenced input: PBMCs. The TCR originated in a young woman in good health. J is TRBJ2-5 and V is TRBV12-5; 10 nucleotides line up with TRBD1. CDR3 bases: TGTGCTAGTGGTTTAACAGCACCAGGGGTGGGGTGGGACAGGGGAAAACAAGAGACCCAGTACTTC. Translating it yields CASGLTAPGVGWDRGKQETQYF.